One sample yielded the 5 T cell receptor beta chains listed below, sequenced in a study of T cells in Graves' hyperthyroidism and ophthalmopathy. There were TCR beta CDR3 regions amplified from RNA transcripts. HTBI primers were the set used in a first-round RT-PCR of the TCR CDR3. MiXCR, run by TCRdb on the multiplex PCR reads, gives a single entry per CDR3 protein. The table includes about 130,000 distinct CDR3 sequences, more than 20% detected once. The sequenced sample was blood. Every receptor here comes from a woman aged 45-59 years with Graves' hyperthyroidism that later progressed to Graves' ophthalmopathy.

This clonotype occurred many times. The J gene is TRBJ1-5, the V gene TRBV11-2, with TRBD1 as a possible D gene (5 bases). The length of the CDR3 is 18 residues. Germline V gives CDR1 SGHAT, CDR2 FQNNGV. Between the trimmed V and J ends, which lost 1 base and 0 bases, there was a span of 16 bases. CDR3 protein: CASSLARIGGTSNQPQHF. The DNA of the CDR3 is TGTGCCAGCAGCTTAGCCCGGATCGGAGGGACTAGCAATCAGCCCCAGCATTTT.

This clonotype appeared once. Given a much more abundant clone one base away, this may be a read error. The chain carries TRBV12-3 or TRBV12-4 and TRBJ1-1; the D is unclear. This CDR3 region has 13 residues. The CDR3 sequence is CASSLAGGRSLIF. DNA of the CDR3: TGTGCCAGCAGTTTAGCGGGAGGACGGAGTCTTATCTTT.

A few counts support this clonotype. The rearrangement links TRBV20-1 to TRBJ1-1; 7 positions match TRBD1. From germline, CDR1 is DFQATT and CDR2 SNEGSKA (reference sequence). Germline trimming cut 5 bases from V and 4 bases from J; bases unmatched to any gene: 4. The CDR3 has 12 residues. The CDR3 here is CSAATGFTEAFF. The CDR3 DNA reads TGCAGTGCTGCGACAGGGTTCACTGAAGCTTTCTTT.

The rearrangement uses TRBV18 and TRBJ1-5; D unclear. The CDR3 has 17 residues. Germline V gene data show CDR1 as KGHSH and CDR2 as LQKENI. Deletions cut 2 bases from V and 2 bases from J, with 16 bases between. CDR3 DNA sequence: TGTGCCAGCTCACCAATGGCCGGTCCTAGTGGCAATCAGCCCCAGCATTTT. Its protein product is CASSPMAGPSGNQPQHF.

The chain has TRBV3-1 and TRBJ2-1; D possibly uses TRBD1 or TRBD2 (5 bases each). The V and J ends lost 1 base and 1 base respectively, with 11 bases between them. The CDR3 extends over 16 amino acids. The V gene's germline CDR1 is LGHDT and CDR2 YNNKEL (reference sequence). CDR3 loop: CASSQVGGDSYNEQFF. The DNA for the CDR3 is TGTGCCAGCAGCCAAGTTGGGGGAGATTCCTACAATGAGCAGTTCTTC.